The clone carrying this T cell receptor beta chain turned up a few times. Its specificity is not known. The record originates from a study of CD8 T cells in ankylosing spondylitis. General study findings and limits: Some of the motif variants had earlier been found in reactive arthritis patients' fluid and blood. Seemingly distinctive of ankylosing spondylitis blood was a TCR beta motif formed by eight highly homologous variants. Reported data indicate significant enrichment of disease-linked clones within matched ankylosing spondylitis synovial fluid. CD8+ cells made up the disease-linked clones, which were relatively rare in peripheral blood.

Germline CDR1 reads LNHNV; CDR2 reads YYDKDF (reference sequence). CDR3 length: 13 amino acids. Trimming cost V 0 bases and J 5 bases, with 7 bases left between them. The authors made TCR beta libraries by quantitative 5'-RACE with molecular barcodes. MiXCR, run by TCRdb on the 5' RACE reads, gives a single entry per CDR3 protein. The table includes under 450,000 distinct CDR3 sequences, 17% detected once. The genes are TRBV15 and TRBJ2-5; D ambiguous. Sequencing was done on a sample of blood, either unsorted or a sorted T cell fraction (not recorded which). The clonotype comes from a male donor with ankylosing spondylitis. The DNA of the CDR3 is TGTGCCACCAGCAGAGATTTGGCGGAGACCCAGTACTTC. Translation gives CATSRDLAETQYF.